The next 25 T cell receptor beta chains were all read from a single sample in a study of cytomegalovirus exposure and HLA in healthy donors. A multiplex PCR was run with 60 Vbeta primers and 13 Jbeta primers. Assay used: immunoSEQ multiplex PCR; TCRdb lists only in-frame clones, some missing. The sample holds about 200,000 clones. Material: PBMCs. These receptor sequences come from a girl aged 2-9 years in good health and CMV-seropositive.

The CDR3 sequence is CASSLKGAGGEQYF. The CDR3 region has the DNA TGTGCCAGCAGCTTAAAGGGGGCGGGTGGCGAGCAGTACTTC. V is TRBV7-8 and J is TRBJ2-7; the match to TRBD1 covers 7 bases. The length of the CDR3 is 14 residues. V dropped 2 bases and J dropped 6; count of bases not matched to a gene: 7. Germline V gene sequence: CDR1 SGHVS, CDR2 FQNEAQ.

This chain joins TRBV28 and TRBJ2-7, with D perhaps TRBD2 (7 bases). Trimming took off 1 base at V and 6 bases at J, with 13 bases between the two ends. CDR1 MDHEN and CDR2 SYDVKM come from the germline V gene. The CDR3 is made up of 14 amino acids. In nucleotides, the CDR3 is TGTGCCAGCAGTTTATCTAGCGGAGGGGGCGAGCAGTACTTC. Residues: CASSLSSGGGEQYF.

The chain combines TRBV7-9 with TRBJ1-2; 9 bases fit TRBD1. Germline CDR1 is SEHNR and CDR2 is FQNEAQ (reference sequence). The CDR3 covers 16 residues. V was pared by 1 base and J by 7 bases, with 10 bases of the junction left unmatched. The CDR3 protein is CASSLGLGTGNAGYTF. In DNA form, the CDR3 reads TGTGCCAGCAGCTTAGGGCTTGGGACAGGGAACGCTGGCTACACCTTC.

The rearrangement uses TRBV28 and TRBJ1-2; D gene unclear. V lost 3 bases, J lost 7 bases, and 6 bases lay in between. Germline V gene sequence: CDR1 MDHEN, CDR2 SYDVKM. The CDR3 loop spans 11 amino acids. CDR3 in DNA: TGTGCCAGCAGTTTGCGGTTTGGCTACACCTTC. As protein: CASSLRFGYTF.

The chain couples TRBV4-1 to TRBJ1-2; no definite D call. Trimming stripped 1 base from V and 2 bases from J, with 17 bases between. In germline, CDR1 is MGHRA, CDR2 YSYEKL. The CDR3 extends over 17 amino acids. DNA of the CDR3: TGCGCCAGCAGCCAAGTCTTTCCGAGGAGAATAAACTATGGCTACACCTTC. This translates into CASSQVFPRRINYGYTF.

The V call is TRBV28, the J call TRBJ1-2; perhaps TRBD1 as D (5 bases). Trimming shortened V by 3 bases and J by 5 bases, and 10 bases separated the two germline ends. Germline lookup yields CDR1 MDHEN and CDR2 SYDVKM. CDR3 size: 13 residues. The CDR3 protein is CASSLLGDYGYTF. DNA for the CDR3: TGTGCCAGCAGTTTGTTAGGGGATTATGGCTACACCTTC.

To note about this clone: An end of the junction differs from the germline gene, which may be a read error. The CDR3 protein is CASRGEGLIF. The CDR3 bases are TGTGCCAGCAGGGGGGAGGGGCTTATCTTC. The chain has TRBV7-9 and TRBJ1-2; a possible D gene is TRBD1 (5 bases). Germline V gene lookup returns CDR1 SEHNR and CDR2 FQNEAQ (reference sequence). CDR3 length: 10 amino acids.

The chain links TRBV25-1 to TRBJ2-1; the D gene is possibly TRBD2 (6 bases). The germline V and J ends were trimmed by 4 bases and 10 bases, with 17 bases remaining between them. CDR1 is MGHDK, CDR2 SYGVNS, per germline. CDR3 length equals 14 residues. The CDR3 region is CASSGGRGLGEQFF. CDR3 sequence (DNA): TGTGCCAGCAGTGGGGGACGGGGACTGGGGGAGCAGTTCTTC.

The chain is built from TRBV6-1 and TRBJ2-7; no firm D call. Germline lookup yields CDR1 MNHNS and CDR2 SASEGT. The CDR3 loop spans 12 amino acids. The V end was cut by 4 bases, the J end by 2 bases, with 6 bases between. CDR3 nucleotides: TGTGCCAGCAGTGTCCGTCCCTACGAGCAGTACTTC. Translated: CASSVRPYEQYF.

This rearrangement joins TRBV4-1 to TRBJ2-7; TRBD2 agrees at 11 bases. CDR3 length: 16 amino acids. Germline values: CDR1 MGHRA, CDR2 YSYEKL. Trimming took 0 bases from V and 3 from J; bases not matched to a gene: 4. CDR3 protein: CASSQDGTSGGYEQYF. CDR3 DNA sequence: TGCGCCAGCAGCCAAGATGGAACTAGCGGGGGCTACGAGCAGTACTTC.

The chain employs TRBV10-3 and TRBJ1-4; possible D gene TRBD1, 5 bases. The germline V gene encodes CDR1 ENHRY and CDR2 SYGVKD. CDR3 length: 14 amino acids. V was pared by 6 bases and J by 10 bases, with 18 bases between. The CDR3 coding sequence is TGTGCCATCAGCCCTCAGGGCGACGGGGGAAAACTGTTTTTT. It yields the protein CAISPQGDGGKLFF.

V is TRBV5-1 and J is TRBJ2-2; D gene uncertain. The CDR3 length is 12 residues. The V end lost 0 bases, the J end lost 7 bases, and 4 bases lay between the germline ends. Germline V lookup: CDR1 SGHRS, CDR2 YFSETQ. CDR3 amino acids: CASSLAFGELFF. The DNA of the CDR3 is TGCGCCAGCAGCTTGGCCTTCGGGGAGCTGTTTTTT.

The chain is built from TRBV15 and TRBJ1-5; possibly TRBD1 for D (6 bases). This CDR3 region has 15 residues. CDR1 LNHNV and CDR2 YYDKDF come from the germline V gene (reference sequence). Trimming stripped 5 bases from V and 0 bases from J, with 11 bases between. The CDR3 DNA is TGTGCCACCAGCTCTACAGGGAGTAGCAATCAGCCCCAGCATTTT. Translating it yields CATSSTGSSNQPQHF.

The V gene is TRBV11-1, the J gene TRBJ2-7, with a tentative D call TRBD1 (5 bases). This CDR3 is built from 12 residues. V lost 6 bases and J lost 5, with 11 bases in between. The germline gives CDR1 SGHAT, CDR2 FQDESV (reference sequence). The CDR3 DNA reads as TGTGCCAGCAGATCAGGGAACCACGAGCAGTACTTC. Translation gives CASRSGNHEQYF.

This CDR3 reads CASSTTGGLTEAFF. CDR3 coding DNA: TGTGCCAGCAGTACGACAGGGGGGTTGACTGAAGCTTTCTTT. The chain uses TRBV28 and TRBJ1-1; TRBD1 aligns across 9 bases. The CDR3 is 14 residues long. CDR1 MDHEN and CDR2 SYDVKM come from the germline V gene. The V gene end was trimmed by 5 bases and the J gene end by 5 bases; junction bases not matched to a gene: 6.

The chain carries TRBV5-1 and TRBJ2-1; 7 nucleotides align to TRBD2. Per the germline V gene, CDR1 is SGHRS and CDR2 is YFSETQ. The CDR3 runs 14 residues. The V and J ends lost 3 bases and 6 bases, in that order; junction bases with no gene match: 6. Written as DNA, the CDR3 is TGCGCCAGCAGCTACGGACTAGTTTCCAATGAGCAGTTCTTC. This codes for CASSYGLVSNEQFF.

The rearrangement uses TRBV15 and TRBJ2-5; 7 bases match TRBD2. This CDR3 has 16 amino acids. J gave up 5 bases and V 0 bases, and 9 bases lay outside the gene matches. Germline V gene data show CDR1 as LNHNV and CDR2 as YYDKDF (reference sequence). CDR3 nucleotide sequence: TGTGCCACCAGCAGAGACCAAGCGGGAAAGTGGGAGACCCAGTACTTC. Amino acids: CATSRDQAGKWETQYF.

This chain links TRBV5-1 with TRBJ2-3; weak D call: TRBD2 (5 bases). The CDR3 is made up of 15 amino acids. V gave up 1 base and J gave up 6 bases, with 15 bases separating them. CDR1 and CDR2 from the germline V gene are SGHRS and YFSETQ. CDR3 nucleotides: TGCGCCAGCAGCTTGCTGGGGAGAGCACGGGATACGCAGTATTTT. It encodes CASSLLGRARDTQYF. The full variable domain, with the rest looked up from reference TRBV5-1 and TRBJ2-3, is KAGVTQTPRYLIKTRGQQVTLSCSPISGHRSVSWYQQTPGQGLQFLFEYFSETQRNKGNFPGRFSGRQFSNSRSEMNVSTLELGDSALYLCASSLLGRARDTQYFGPGTRLTVL.

This chain links TRBV10-3 with TRBJ2-7; D is unclear. Looked up from germline, CDR1 is ENHRY and CDR2 is SYGVKD. This CDR3 spans 13 amino acids. Trimming took off 3 bases at V and 3 bases at J, with 9 bases between the two ends. Here the CDR3 reads CAISDLGGYEQYF. The CDR3 nucleotides read TGTGCCATCAGTGACCTTGGCGGCTACGAGCAGTACTTC.

The V gene is TRBV6-1, the J gene TRBJ2-3; 7 positions agree with TRBD2. V gave up 0 bases and J gave up 1 base; unmatched junction bases: 7. CDR3 size: 17 residues. CDR1 is MNHNS and CDR2 is SASEGT in the germline V gene. In nucleotides, the CDR3 is TGTGCCAGCAGTGAAGCGCTTTGGGGAGGGGGCACAGATACGCAGTATTTT. As protein: CASSEALWGGGTDTQYF.

The chain is built from TRBV28 and TRBJ2-7; 7 bases fit TRBD2. This CDR3 spans 15 amino acids. The ends lost 5 bases at V and 2 bases at J; junction bases unmatched: 9. Germline CDR1 MDHEN, CDR2 SYDVKM. The chain's CDR3 is CASSSGTGFTYEQYF. DNA for the CDR3: TGTGCCAGCAGTAGCGGGACGGGATTCACCTACGAGCAGTACTTC.

The genes are TRBV6-6 and TRBJ1-5, with unresolved D. CDR3 length equals 12 residues. The germline CDR1 and CDR2 sequences are MNHNY and SVGAGI (reference sequence). Trimming cost V 6 bases and J 5 bases, with 8 bases left between them. The CDR3: CASSPSDQPQHF. CDR3 coding DNA: TGTGCCAGCAGCCCGTCTGATCAGCCCCAGCATTTT.

The chain links TRBV15 to TRBJ1-4; no firm D call. The CDR3 runs to 14 residues. Germline V gene lookup returns CDR1 LNHNV and CDR2 YYDKDF (reference sequence). Trimming cost V 4 bases and J 0 bases, with 6 bases left between them. The CDR3 spells CATSTFSTNEKLFF. CDR3 in DNA: TGTGCCACCAGCACCTTCTCAACTAATGAAAAACTGTTTTTT.

This sequence joins TRBV5-1 and TRBJ2-1, with D tentatively TRBD2 (5 bases). From germline, CDR1 is SGHRS and CDR2 YFSETQ. V was pared by 2 bases and J by 6 bases, with 15 bases between. CDR3 length: 15 amino acids. CDR3 sequence (DNA): TGCGCCAGCAGCTTCGACACTTTCACTAGCAATGAGCAGTTCTTC. Residues: CASSFDTFTSNEQFF.

V gene TRBV6-1 combines with J gene TRBJ1-1, with 8 bases identical to TRBD1. The J segment lost 3 bases and the V segment lost 2 bases, leaving 8 bases of the junction unmatched. This CDR3 has 16 residues. Germline loops: CDR1 MNHNS, CDR2 SASEGT. This CDR3 reads CASSELVTGADTEAFF. In DNA, the CDR3 is TGTGCCAGCAGTGAACTGGTGACAGGGGCCGACACTGAAGCTTTCTTT.